This T cell receptor beta chain was recovered during a study of post-analysis software for immune sequencing data. cDNA libraries for TCR beta contained unique molecular identifiers. TCRdb itself ran the PCR reads through MiXCR, one entry per CDR3 protein. The data hold about 570,000 distinct CDR3 sequences, with approximately 31% observed a single time. Study-wide results and limits: The five TRBV segments detected at higher frequency in patients than in controls included TRBV5-6, TRBV5-1 and TRBV20-1. The study found significantly lower normalized Chao1 diversity in multiple sclerosis patients than in controls.

The CDR3 spans 16 residues. Germline V gene lookup returns CDR1 SGHRS and CDR2 YFSETQ. As concerns this clonotype: Its antigen is undetermined.

The V gene is TRBV5-1, the J gene TRBJ2-5, with 11 bases fitting TRBD1. The DNA end is a closer match to TRBJ2-7, so the J assignment may be wrong. The TCR originated in a girl aged 2-17 years with multiple sclerosis. The source material was blood. The CDR3 sequence is CASSSITGTGGYEQYF. CDR3 nucleotide sequence: TGCGCCAGCAGCTCGATAACCGGGACAGGGGGCTACGAGCAGTACTTC.